A selection of T cell receptor beta chains follows, all from one sample in a study of blood T cells in healthy people across ages. MiXCR, applied by TCRdb to the 5' RACE reads, yields one record per CDR3 protein. The table has over 500,000 distinct CDR3 sequences, about 51% seen once. Specimen: blood. Receptors were obtained from an elderly woman in good health. The CDR3 runs from the conserved cysteine through the conserved F or W. A D gene is named only where the DNA matches it firmly. Part of the rows lack a size; the others show once, few, many or a class for expanded clones.

j_call,v_call,d_call,clone_size,cdr3_nt,cdr3_aa
TRBJ1-5,TRBV20-1,-,-,TGCAGTGCTAGGGGGGGGGCGATTAGTAATCAGCCCCAGCATTTT,CSARGGAISNQPQHF
TRBJ2-3,TRBV27,-,-,TGTGCCAGCAGTTTCGATTTCCCTGGGGTTTTATCCACAGATACGCAGTATTTT,CASSFDFPGVLSTDTQYF
TRBJ2-7,TRBV20-1,TRBD1,many,TGCAGTGCTAGAAGGACAGGGCCCTACGAGCAGTACTTC,CSARRTGPYEQYF
TRBJ2-1,TRBV29-1,TRBD1,-,TGCAGCGTTGTACAGGGGGCAAATGAGCAGTTCTTC,CSVVQGANEQFF
TRBJ2-1,TRBV28,-,-,TGTGCCAGCACCCCCGGCCAGGGCGGTGAGCAGTTCTTC,CASTPGQGGEQFF
TRBJ1-2,TRBV6-5,-,many,TGTGCCAGCAGTTACTCAGGCAATGGCTACACCTTC,CASSYSGNGYTF
TRBJ2-7,TRBV7-2,-,many,TGTGCCAGCAGCTTAGAAAGGGGAGCATACTACGAGCAGTACTTC,CASSLERGAYYEQYF
TRBJ2-7,TRBV7-2,-,many,TGTGCCAGCAGCAGGACCGCAGCTACTTATATTTCCTACGAGCAGTACTTC,CASSRTAATYISYEQYF
TRBJ2-1,TRBV20-1,-,-,TGCAGTGCTAGAATACGGGGCACCTACAATGAGCAGTTCTTC,CSARIRGTYNEQFF
TRBJ2-1,TRBV12-3/TRBV12-4,TRBD2,few,TGTGCCAGCAGTCTAGCGGGAGGTAAAAATGAGCAGTTCTTC,CASSLAGGKNEQFF